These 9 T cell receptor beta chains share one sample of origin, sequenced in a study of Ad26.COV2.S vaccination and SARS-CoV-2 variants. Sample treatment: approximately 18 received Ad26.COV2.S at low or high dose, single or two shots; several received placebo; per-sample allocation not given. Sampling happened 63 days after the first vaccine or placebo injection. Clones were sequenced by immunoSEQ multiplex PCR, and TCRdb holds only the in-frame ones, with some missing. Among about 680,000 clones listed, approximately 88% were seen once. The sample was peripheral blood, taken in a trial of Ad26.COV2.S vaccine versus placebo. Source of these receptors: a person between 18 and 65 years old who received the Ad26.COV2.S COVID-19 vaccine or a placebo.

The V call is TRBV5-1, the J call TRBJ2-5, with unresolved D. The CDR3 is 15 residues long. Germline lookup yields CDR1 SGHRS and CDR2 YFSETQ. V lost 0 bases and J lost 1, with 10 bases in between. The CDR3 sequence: CASSLEGFAQETQYF. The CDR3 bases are TGCGCCAGCAGCTTGGAAGGGTTTGCCCAAGAGACCCAGTACTTC.

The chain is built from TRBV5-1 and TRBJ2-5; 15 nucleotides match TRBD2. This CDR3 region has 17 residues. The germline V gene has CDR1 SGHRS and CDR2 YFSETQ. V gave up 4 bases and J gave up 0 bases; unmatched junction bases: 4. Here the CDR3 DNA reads TGCGCCAGCAGCCCGGGACTAGCGGGGGGAGACCAAGAGACCCAGTACTTC. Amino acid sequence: CASSPGLAGGDQETQYF.

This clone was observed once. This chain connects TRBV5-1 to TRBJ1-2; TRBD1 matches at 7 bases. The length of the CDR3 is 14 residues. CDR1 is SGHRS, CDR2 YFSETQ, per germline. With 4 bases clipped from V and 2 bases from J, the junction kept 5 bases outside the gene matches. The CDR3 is CASSRGQDNYGYTF. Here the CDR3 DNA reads TGCGCCAGCAGCCGTGGACAGGACAACTATGGCTACACCTTC.

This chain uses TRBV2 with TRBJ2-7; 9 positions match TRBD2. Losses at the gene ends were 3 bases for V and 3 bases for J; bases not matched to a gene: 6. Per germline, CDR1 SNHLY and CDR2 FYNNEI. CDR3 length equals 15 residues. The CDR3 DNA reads TGTGCCAGCAGTGAGAGCGGGAGGAATAACTACGAGCAGTACTTC. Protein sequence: CASSESGRNNYEQYF.

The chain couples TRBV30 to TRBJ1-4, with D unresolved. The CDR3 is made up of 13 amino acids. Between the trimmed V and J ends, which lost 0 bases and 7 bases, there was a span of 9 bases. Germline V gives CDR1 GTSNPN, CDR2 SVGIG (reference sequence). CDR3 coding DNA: TGTGCCTGGAGTGTACTTGGGTCTGAAAAACTGTTTTTT. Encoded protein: CAWSVLGSEKLFF.

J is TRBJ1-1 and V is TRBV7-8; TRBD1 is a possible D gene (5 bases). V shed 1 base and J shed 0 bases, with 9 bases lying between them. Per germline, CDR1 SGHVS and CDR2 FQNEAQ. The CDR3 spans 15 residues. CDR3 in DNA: TGTGCCAGCAGCTTAGAAGCAGGGATGAACACTGAAGCTTTCTTT. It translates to CASSLEAGMNTEAFF.

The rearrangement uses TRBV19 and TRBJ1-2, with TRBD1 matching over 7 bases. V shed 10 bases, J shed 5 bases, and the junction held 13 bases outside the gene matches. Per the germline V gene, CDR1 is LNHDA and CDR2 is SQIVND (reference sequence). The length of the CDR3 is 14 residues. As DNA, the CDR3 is TGTGCCACCAAAAAGGGGGCGGTTAGTTATGGCTACACCTTC. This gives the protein CATKKGAVSYGYTF.

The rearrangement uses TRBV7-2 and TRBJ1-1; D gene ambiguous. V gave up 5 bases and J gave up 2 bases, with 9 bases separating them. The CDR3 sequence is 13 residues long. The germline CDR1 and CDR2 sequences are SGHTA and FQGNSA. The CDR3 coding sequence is TGTGCCAGCAGCGCGACTAGAAACACTGAAGCTTTCTTT. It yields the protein CASSATRNTEAFF.

Here the CDR3 DNA reads TGTGCCAGCAGCCGGAACCATGGCTACACCTTC. It encodes CASSRNHGYTF. The rearrangement links TRBV3-1 (or the pseudogene TRBV3-2) to TRBJ1-2; D is uncertain. Per germline, CDR1 LGHDT and CDR2 YNNKEL (reference sequence). V lost 4 bases and J lost 6, with 6 bases in between. The CDR3 consists of 11 residues.